This TCR beta chain was identified in a study of technical replicates of blood from a few donors. The CDR3 runs 11 residues. In germline, CDR1 is SGHDT, CDR2 YYEEEE. The V gene lost 7 bases and the J gene lost 3 bases, with 7 bases spanning the gap. Some clones are missing from TCRdb's copy, which holds only in-frame ones; the method was immunoSEQ multiplex PCR. The table records about 59,000 clones, about 86% of them present only once. The sequence came from a human donor in good health. Some clones in this sample may be carry-over from other donors' samples. The genes are TRBV5-6 and TRBJ1-2, with D unclear. Sequenced material: PBMCs. CDR3 sequence: CASHRDYGYTF. Here the CDR3 DNA reads TGTGCCAGCCACCGGGACTATGGCTACACCTTC.